The 21 T cell receptor beta chains presented below share a single source sample, sequenced in a study of blood T cell repertoires in COVID-19. Some clones are missing from TCRdb's copy, which holds only in-frame ones; the method was immunoSEQ multiplex PCR. The sample holds roughly 120,000 clones, over 80% seen once. Sequenced: peripheral blood. The receptors derive from a woman between 65 and 79 years old with acute or convalescent COVID-19.

The chain uses TRBV7-6 and TRBJ2-2; TRBD1 matches at 7 bases. The CDR3 is made up of 15 amino acids. Trimming removed 1 base from V and 5 bases from J; junction bases left unmatched: 4. Germline V gene data show CDR1 as SGHVS and CDR2 as FNYEAQ. The CDR3 sequence is CASSLGQGGTGELFF. As DNA, the CDR3 is TGTGCCAGCAGCTTAGGACAGGGTGGGACCGGGGAGCTGTTTTTT.

The chain combines TRBV12-3 or TRBV12-4 with TRBJ2-7; D not resolved. The CDR3 loop spans 13 amino acids. The ends were cut back, 5 bases at V and 4 bases at J, with 12 bases in the middle. CDR3 sequence: CASSPGSFYEQYF. The CDR3 nucleotides are TGTGCCAGCAGTCCCGGGTCTTTTTACGAGCAGTACTTC.

The chain links TRBV28 to TRBJ1-6, with 7 bases that match TRBD1. The CDR3 spans 15 residues. Losses at the gene ends were 8 bases for V and 9 bases for J; bases not matched to a gene: 13. CDR1 is MDHEN, CDR2 SYDVKM, per germline. The CDR3 region has the DNA TGTGCCAGCGCGGGCCCTACAGGGGTTGGTTCACCCCTCCACTTT. Encoded protein: CASAGPTGVGSPLHF.

This chain uses TRBV29-1 with TRBJ2-7, with D possibly being TRBD2 (5 bases). CDR3 length equals 13 residues. CDR1 SQVTM and CDR2 ANQGSEA come from the germline V gene. Trimming took 4 bases from V and 3 from J, leaving 13 bases between them. CDR3 coding DNA: TGCAGCGTTGTATCCGGGGTCATCTACGAGCAGTACTTC. It yields the protein CSVVSGVIYEQYF.

This chain connects TRBV28 to TRBJ1-5, with 8 bases that match TRBD1. This CDR3 spans 19 amino acids. Germline trimming cut 7 bases from V and 1 base from J; bases unmatched to any gene: 18. From germline, CDR1 is MDHEN and CDR2 SYDVKM. The CDR3 loop is CASNLLRDRPSLSNQPQHF. The CDR3 DNA reads as TGTGCCAGCAACCTGTTAAGGGACAGGCCTTCTTTAAGCAATCAGCCCCAGCATTTT. The whole variable domain, filled in from reference TRBV28 and TRBJ1-5, reads DVKVTQSSRYLVKRTGEKVFLECVQDMDHENMFWYRQDPGLGLRLIYFSYDVKMKEKGDIPEGYSVSREKKERFSLILESASTNQTSMYLCASNLLRDRPSLSNQPQHFGDGTRLSIL.

The V call is TRBV12-3 or TRBV12-4, the J call TRBJ1-1, with 7 positions matching TRBD1. This CDR3 spans 13 amino acids. Trimming took 6 bases from V and 7 from J; bases not matched to a gene: 8. CDR3: CASSLTGVVEAFF. The CDR3 DNA reads as TGTGCCAGCAGCCTCACAGGGGTAGTTGAAGCTTTCTTT.

The rearrangement links TRBV12-3 or TRBV12-4 to TRBJ1-1; TRBD1 matches at 11 bases. The CDR3 length is 13 residues. Trimming removed 6 bases from V and 11 bases from J; junction bases left unmatched: 8. The CDR3 nucleotides read TGTGCCAGCAGCGTCGGGACAGGGGGTAGGGCTTTCTTT. It codes for CASSVGTGGRAFF.

The J gene is TRBJ2-3, the V gene TRBV6-1; TRBD2 agrees at 12 bases. With V trimmed by 6 bases and J by 5 bases, 6 bases remained unmatched. This CDR3 has 15 residues. Germline V gene data show CDR1 as MNHNS and CDR2 as SASEGT. The chain's CDR3 is CASRTSGGNQDTQYF. The CDR3, as DNA: TGTGCCAGCAGGACTAGCGGGGGAAATCAAGATACGCAGTATTTT.

The chain couples TRBV7-9 to TRBJ1-2; D not certain. This CDR3 comprises 16 residues. Germline lookup yields CDR1 SEHNR and CDR2 FQNEAQ (reference sequence). V lost 5 bases and J lost 1, with 17 bases in between. The CDR3 loop is CASSNARLPDNYGYTF. Written as DNA, the CDR3 is TGTGCCAGCAGCAATGCCCGACTCCCAGATAACTATGGCTACACCTTC. Full variable domain (rest looked up from reference TRBV7-9 and TRBJ1-2): DTGVSQNPRHKITKRGQNVTFRCDPISEHNRLYWYRQTLGQGPEFLTYFQNEAQLEKSRLLSDRFSAERPKGSFSTLEIQRTEQGDSAMYLCASSNARLPDNYGYTFGSGTRLTVV.

This sequence joins TRBV30 and TRBJ1-2; D is undetermined. CDR1 and CDR2 from the germline V gene are GTSNPN and SVGIG (reference sequence). Trimming pared 1 base from V and 3 bases from J, leaving 6 bases between. CDR3 length: 12 residues. CDR3 in amino acids: CAWSGQYYGYTF. CDR3 coding DNA: TGTGCCTGGAGTGGGCAGTACTATGGCTACACCTTC.

The gene calls are TRBV28 and TRBJ2-7, with 9 positions matching TRBD1. V lost 6 bases, J lost 4 bases, and 7 bases stayed unmatched. CDR1 is MDHEN and CDR2 is SYDVKM in the germline V gene. The CDR3 has 14 residues. CDR3 sequence: CASRETGGAYEQYF. CDR3 nucleotide sequence: TGTGCCAGCAGAGAAACAGGGGGCGCATACGAGCAGTACTTC.

The genes are TRBV24-1 and TRBJ2-2, with a tentative D call TRBD2 (6 bases). Germline V gene data show CDR1 as KGHDR and CDR2 as SFDVKD. The CDR3 has 13 amino acids. V was clipped by 9 bases and J by 6 bases, with 13 bases between them. The CDR3 sequence is CATGQGGAGELFF. The DNA of the CDR3 is TGTGCCACCGGCCAGGGCGGGGCCGGGGAGCTGTTTTTT.

The V and J genes are TRBV7-3 and TRBJ2-3, with 10 bases aligning to TRBD2. With V trimmed by 6 bases and J by 2 bases, 8 bases remained unmatched. The germline CDR1 and CDR2 sequences are SGHTA and FQGTGA. CDR3 size: 16 residues. CDR3 protein: CASSWRGLADTDTQYF. The CDR3 bases are TGTGCCAGCAGTTGGCGAGGACTAGCGGACACAGATACGCAGTATTTT.

The chain links TRBV5-4 to TRBJ2-3; 8 bases agree with TRBD2. The CDR3 contains 14 residues. V trimming: 2 bases; J trimming: 4 bases; junction bases outside the gene matches: 3. The germline V gene encodes CDR1 SGHNT and CDR2 YYREEE (reference sequence). CDR3 coding DNA: TGTGCCAGCAGCTTTATCGGGGGGGCAGATACGCAGTATTTT. This codes for CASSFIGGADTQYF.

The CDR3 is CAISGDRGDTEAFF. CDR3 nucleotides: TGTGCCATCAGCGGTGACAGGGGGGACACTGAAGCTTTCTTT. J is TRBJ1-1 and V is TRBV10-3; the match to TRBD1 covers 9 bases. Trimming removed 6 bases from V and 3 bases from J; junction bases left unmatched: 5. The CDR3 is 14 amino acids. CDR1 is ENHRY, CDR2 SYGVKD, per germline.

This sequence joins TRBV4-2 and TRBJ2-3; 14 nucleotides agree with TRBD2. Germline CDR1 is LGHNA and CDR2 is YNFKEQ. V shed 1 base, J shed 6 bases, and the junction held 3 bases outside the gene matches. This CDR3 spans 16 amino acids. The CDR3 bases are TGTGCCAGCAGCCAAGGGACTAGCGGGGGGCCCGATACGCAGTATTTT. It translates to CASSQGTSGGPDTQYF.

The chain recombines TRBV9 with TRBJ1-2, with unresolved D. In germline, CDR1 is SGDLS, CDR2 YYNGEE. The germline V and J ends were trimmed by 0 bases and 4 bases, with 10 bases remaining between them. The CDR3 has 14 residues. The CDR3 is CASSVDSAGYGYTF. The DNA of the CDR3 is TGTGCCAGCAGCGTAGATTCAGCGGGCTATGGCTACACCTTC.

This chain connects TRBV10-3 to TRBJ2-5; 8 bases are shared with TRBD2. The CDR3 runs 16 residues. The trim removed 3 bases at V and 5 bases at J, leaving 11 bases unmatched. From germline, CDR1 is ENHRY and CDR2 SYGVKD. The CDR3 coding sequence is TGTGCCATCAGTGAAGGGTTCGCGGGGGGCGCCGAGACCCAGTACTTC. Amino acids: CAISEGFAGGAETQYF.

The J gene is TRBJ1-2, the V gene TRBV14; D call uncertain. Germline values: CDR1 SGHDN, CDR2 FVKESK. This CDR3 region has 14 residues. V was shortened by 0 bases and J by 4 bases, with 9 bases between the two germline ends. The CDR3 loop reads CASSQDRGGYGYTF. As DNA, the CDR3 is TGTGCCAGCAGCCAAGATAGAGGAGGCTATGGCTACACCTTC.

The rearrangement uses TRBV2 and TRBJ2-4; 7 nucleotides line up with TRBD1. The CDR3 contains 15 residues. CDR1 SNHLY and CDR2 FYNNEI come from the germline V gene. Losses at the gene ends were 8 bases for V and 5 bases for J; bases not matched to a gene: 12. The DNA of the CDR3 is TGTGCCAGCCACAAAACAGGGGCCCTTGAAAACATTCAGTACTTC. As protein: CASHKTGALENIQYF. Full variable domain (rest looked up from reference TRBV2 and TRBJ2-4): EPEVTQTPSHQVTQMGQEVILRCVPISNHLYFYWYRQILGQKVEFLVSFYNNEISEKSEIFDDQFSVERPDGSNFTLKIRSTKLEDSAMYFCASHKTGALENIQYFGAGTRLSVL.

The chain links TRBV19 to TRBJ1-6; tentative D call: TRBD1 (5 bases). The germline gives CDR1 LNHDA, CDR2 SQIVND (reference sequence). The CDR3 is 15 amino acids. V lost 6 bases to trimming and J lost 2 bases, with 11 bases between them. Here the CDR3 reads CASSEGAAYNSPLHF. The CDR3 nucleotides read TGTGCCAGTAGCGAAGGGGCGGCCTATAATTCACCCCTCCACTTT.